The clone carrying this TCR beta chain showed up just a few times. The data derive from a study of shared clonotypes between healthy human individuals. Measured with immunoSEQ multiplex PCR; TCRdb has only the in-frame clones, and not every one. The sample records 600,000 to 700,000 clones, 55% to 85% being singletons. The V end was cut by 2 bases, the J end by 3 bases, with 11 bases between. In germline, CDR1 is MNHNS, CDR2 SASEGT. The CDR3 spans 14 residues. The chain uses TRBV6-1 and TRBJ2-7; possibly TRBD1 for D (6 bases). Specimen: memory CD4+ T cells sorted from blood. Subset meaning: CD45RA-negative fraction. This sequence was found in a woman in her 30s in good health. The CDR3 is CASSEPGVLYEQYF. The CDR3 bases are TGTGCCAGCAGTGAACCAGGGGTCCTCTACGAGCAGTACTTC.